Below, 14 T cell receptor beta chains from the same sample are listed, as sequenced in a study of T-cell reconstitution after alpha-beta-depleted transplantation in children. This sample's TCRbeta library carried unique molecular identifier barcodes. One entry per CDR3 protein results from TCRdb running MiXCR on the PCR reads. Of a few hundred thousand distinct CDR3 sequences in the sample, about a sixth are singletons; the top ten hold around 30%. The sample in question was PBMCs, mostly from graft donor cells, obtained 360 days after TCRalphabeta/CD19-depleted stem cell transplant. These receptor sequences come from a boy in the first two years of life who had a stem cell transplant for Wiskott-Aldrich syndrome, so the T cells may come from the graft donor.

V and J are TRBV7-9 and TRBJ2-7; 11 nucleotides align to TRBD1. This CDR3 is 15 amino acids long. Germline trimming cut 4 bases from V and 6 bases from J; bases unmatched to any gene: 8. Germline assignment: CDR1 SEHNR and CDR2 FQNEAQ (reference sequence). This CDR3 is CASSSKDRGRAEQYF. DNA of the CDR3: TGTGCCAGCAGCTCCAAGGACAGGGGGCGCGCCGAGCAGTACTTC.

This clonotype has only one observation. The rearrangement uses TRBV5-1 and TRBJ2-3, with a tentative D call TRBD2 (5 bases). Trimming shortened V by 2 bases and J by 0 bases, and 16 bases separated the two germline ends. The CDR3 spans 17 residues. Germline V CDR1 and CDR2: SGHRS, YFSETQ. Here the CDR3 DNA reads TGCGCCAGCAGCTTCGGGGTTGGGGTCCATAGCACAGATACGCAGTATTTT. Protein: CASSFGVGVHSTDTQYF.

This clonotype was seen more than once but under ten times. The CDR3 DNA reads as TGTGCCAGCAGCTTAGCCGGTAGCGGGAGTGCGGACAATGAGCAGTTCTTC. Amino acid sequence: CASSLAGSGSADNEQFF. V gene TRBV7-9 combines with J gene TRBJ2-1, with 9 bases identical to TRBD2. Germline-derived CDR1 and CDR2 are SEHNR and FQNEAQ (reference sequence). This CDR3 spans 17 amino acids. Trimming removed 0 bases from V and 5 bases from J; junction bases left unmatched: 8. Variable domain in full (rest from reference TRBV7-9 and TRBJ2-1): DTGVSQNPRHKITKRGQNVTFRCDPISEHNRLYWYRQTLGQGPEFLTYFQNEAQLEKSRLLSDRFSAERPKGSFSTLEIQRTEQGDSAMYLCASSLAGSGSADNEQFFGPGTRLTVL.

This chain links TRBV7-9 with TRBJ1-4; D is uncertain. The CDR3 totals 14 residues. CDR1 and CDR2 from the germline V gene are SEHNR and FQNEAQ (reference sequence). V lost 2 bases to trimming and J lost 8 bases, with 12 bases between them. The CDR3 region has the DNA TGTGCCAGCAGCTTAAGGCGGACCAGCGAAAAACTGTTTTTT. This codes for CASSLRRTSEKLFF.

The genes are TRBV2 and TRBJ2-2; D gene ambiguous. The CDR3 length is 14 residues. Germline V gene data show CDR1 as SNHLY and CDR2 as FYNNEI. Deletions cut 4 bases from V and 4 bases from J, with 10 bases between. The CDR3 here is CASSVALFTGELFF. The DNA for the CDR3 is TGTGCCAGCAGTGTAGCCCTTTTCACCGGGGAGCTGTTTTTT.

The chain combines TRBV29-1 with TRBJ1-2; 7 bases are shared with TRBD1. The CDR3 is 15 residues long. Germline V CDR1 and CDR2: SQVTM, ANQGSEA. J was trimmed by 4 bases and V by 6 bases; bases with no gene match: 14. The DNA of the CDR3 is TGCAGCGTCCCGAGGGGTGGCAGGGGGACCTATGGCTACACCTTC. This gives the protein CSVPRGGRGTYGYTF.

This clonotype came up a few times. The chain couples TRBV6-2 or TRBV6-3 to TRBJ2-1; 9 bases line up with TRBD2. CDR3 size: 20 residues. Germline CDR1 is MNHEY and CDR2 is SVGEGT. V shed 0 bases and J 4 bases; nucleotides not matched to a gene: 16. CDR3 sequence: CASSYSPTSGRADHYNEQFF. The DNA for the CDR3 is TGTGCCAGCAGTTACTCGCCGACTAGCGGCCGAGCAGACCATTACAATGAGCAGTTCTTC.

The genes are TRBV10-1 and TRBJ2-2; 10 bases are a match to TRBD2. J was trimmed by 3 bases and V by 10 bases; bases with no gene match: 8. Germline values: CDR1 WNHNN, CDR2 SYGVQD (reference sequence). The length of the CDR3 is 15 residues. This CDR3 is CAIPTSGKDTGELFF. The CDR3 bases are TGCGCCATCCCCACTAGCGGGAAGGACACCGGGGAGCTGTTTTTT.

This clonotype has more than one count but fewer than ten. The rearrangement joins TRBV12-3 or TRBV12-4 to TRBJ2-7; D possibly corresponds to TRBD2 (6 bases). V was trimmed by 4 bases and J by 6 bases, leaving 10 bases between them. The CDR3 contains 12 residues. CDR3 amino acids: CASSSGSGEQYF. The CDR3 coding sequence is TGTGCCAGCAGTTCCGGGAGTGGCGAGCAGTACTTC.

This sequence joins TRBV11-1 and TRBJ2-6; the match to TRBD1 covers 9 bases. The CDR3 is 19 amino acids. Germline loops: CDR1 SGHAT, CDR2 FQDESV (reference sequence). Trimming at V came to 0 bases and at J to 4 bases, leaving 10 bases not matched to a gene. In DNA, the CDR3 is TGTGCCAGCAGCTTAGCGCAACCCGGGACAGGGCCCGGGGCCAACGTCCTGACTTTC. Translation: CASSLAQPGTGPGANVLTF. The entire variable domain, with the rest obtained from reference TRBV11-1 and TRBJ2-6, is as follows: EAEVAQSPRYKITEKSQAVAFWCDPISGHATLYWYRQILGQGPELLVQFQDESVVDDSQLPKDRFSAERLKGVDSTLKIQPAELGDSAMYLCASSLAQPGTGPGANVLTFGAGSRLTVL.

The V gene is TRBV10-3, the J gene TRBJ2-1; 8 bases match TRBD2. This CDR3 comprises 16 residues. Germline CDR1 is ENHRY and CDR2 is SYGVKD. V lost 4 bases, J lost 0 bases, and 5 bases stayed unmatched. CDR3 nucleotide sequence: TGTGCCATCAGTGGGACACTAGCGGACTCCTACAATGAGCAGTTCTTC. Translating gives CAISGTLADSYNEQFF.

The chain recombines TRBV29-1 with TRBJ2-6, with D perhaps matching TRBD2 (5 bases). Germline lookup yields CDR1 SQVTM and CDR2 ANQGSEA. Deletions cut 4 bases from V and 0 bases from J, with 10 bases between. The CDR3 consists of 15 residues. CDR3 residues: CSVGNEGSGANVLTF. The CDR3 bases are TGCAGCGTTGGAAATGAGGGCTCTGGGGCCAACGTCCTGACTTTC.

The chain uses TRBV3-1 and TRBJ2-3; TRBD2 aligns across 10 bases. V was clipped by 1 base and J by 5 bases; unmatched bases: 12. There are 18 residues in the CDR3. CDR1 LGHDT and CDR2 YNNKEL come from the germline V gene (reference sequence). This CDR3 reads CASSQGWLAGVRKDTQYF. CDR3 DNA: TGTGCCAGCAGCCAAGGGTGGCTAGCGGGGGTTCGAAAAGATACGCAGTATTTT.

This clonotype was counted only a few times. V and J are TRBV29-1 and TRBJ2-3, with D perhaps assigned TRBD1 or TRBD2 (6 bases each). The germline V gene encodes CDR1 SQVTM and CDR2 ANQGSEA. Trimming shortened V by 4 bases and J by 1 base, and 15 bases separated the two germline ends. The CDR3 sequence is 15 residues long. This chain's CDR3 is CSVVISGAGTDTQYF. The CDR3 nucleotides are TGCAGCGTTGTTATCTCGGGGGCAGGCACAGATACGCAGTATTTT.